The entry that follows covers one TCR beta chain sequence. This sample was taken from a study of blood T cell repertoires in COVID-19. Generated by immunoSEQ multiplex PCR, the TCRdb table keeps only in-frame clones and is missing some. The sample yields roughly 290,000 clones, 70% to 85% seen once. CDR1 is SGHRS and CDR2 is YFSETQ in the germline V gene. Trimming took 4 bases from V and 1 from J, leaving 11 bases between them. The CDR3 sequence is 14 residues long. The receptor's source is a human donor with COVID-19, enrolled during active disease. The donor label of this sample is uncertain. The V call is TRBV5-1, the J call TRBJ1-1; tentatively, D is TRBD1 (6 bases). The sample was peripheral blood. The CDR3 protein is CASSALTGNTEAFF. As DNA, the CDR3 is TGCGCCAGCAGCGCTCTGACAGGGAACACTGAAGCTTTCTTT.